This entry features one T cell receptor beta chain sequence. The antigen is unknown. The data are from a study of T cell responses to AZD1222 COVID-19 vaccine. CDR1 and CDR2 from the germline V gene are SGHKS and YYEKEE (reference sequence). V was shortened by 4 bases and J by 8 bases, with 12 bases between the two germline ends. CDR3 length equals 13 residues. TCRdb's table, derived via immunoSEQ multiplex PCR, lists solely in-frame clones and lacks some. The top ten hold around 3.3% of the sample, which has 95,000 to 120,000 clones, roughly 87% seen once. Whole-study findings and limits: The study found vaccine-associated CD4 TCRs spanning spike, dominant at 160-218 and 743-854. In the spike-specific TCR repertoire, nearly half reportedly target unmutated variant regions. Vaccination with two AZD1222 doses was followed by a rise in Spike-specific TCR breadth and depth.

The TCR originated in an adult in good health. The sample in question was peripheral blood, obtained on day 0 of MenACWY control vaccination. The chain has TRBV5-5 and TRBJ1-4; D is uncertain. The CDR3 sequence: CASSPAGWEKLFF. The CDR3 nucleotides read TGTGCCAGCAGCCCGGCGGGTTGGGAAAAACTGTTTTTT.